These 2 T cell receptor beta chains share one sample of origin, sequenced in a study of cytomegalovirus exposure and HLA in healthy donors. With 60 Vbeta and 13 Jbeta primers, the PCR was carried out. The data were produced by immunoSEQ multiplex PCR, yet TCRdb's version contains in-frame clones alone and is incomplete. Of 75,000 to 100,000 clones listed, 70% to 80% are singletons. Source material: PBMCs. The source is a man in his 60s in good health and CMV-seropositive.

J is TRBJ2-7 and V is TRBV27; a weak D match, TRBD1 (6 bases). The CDR3 loop spans 14 amino acids. V was shortened by 5 bases and J by 2 bases, with 13 bases between the two germline ends. The germline V gene has CDR1 MNHEY and CDR2 SMNVEV (reference sequence). As DNA, the CDR3 is TGTGCCAGCAGTCCCAGACAGGTGACCTACGAGCAGTACTTC. Amino acids: CASSPRQVTYEQYF.

The chain recombines TRBV7-8 with TRBJ2-7, with TRBD1 as a possible D gene (6 bases). V was trimmed by 0 bases and J by 7 bases, leaving 25 bases between them. Germline V lookup: CDR1 SGHVS, CDR2 FQNEAQ. The CDR3 loop spans 18 amino acids. CDR3 nucleotides: TGTGCCAGCAGCTTAGCCATGAACCGGGACACCAGACACACTGAGCAGTACTTC. Encoded protein: CASSLAMNRDTRHTEQYF.